A single sample is the source of the 29 T cell receptor beta chains below, sequenced in a study of blood T cells in healthy people across ages. Combining a sample-barcoded 5' primer with a J-beta primer mix, a second PCR ran for roughly 7 to 11 cycles. Each CDR3 protein gets one entry after TCRdb re-called the 5' RACE reads with MiXCR. This sample has approximately 900,000 distinct CDR3 sequences, with 29% found just once. The data were also submitted as part of a second study, on T cells of mothers and their children.

Sample: blood. These receptors were taken from a woman in her thirties or forties in good health.

The V gene is TRBV29-1, the J gene TRBJ1-2; TRBD1 might be the D (5 bases). Germline V gives CDR1 SQVTM, CDR2 ANQGSEA. CDR3 length: 14 amino acids. Trimming took off 6 bases at V and 5 bases at J, with 19 bases between the two ends. The CDR3 sequence: CSVGGAGRRYGYTF. The CDR3 DNA is TGCAGCGTGGGTGGGGCAGGGAGGAGGTATGGCTACACCTTC.

The chain links TRBV5-1 to TRBJ2-5; perhaps D is TRBD1 or TRBD2 (5 bases each). The J call may be wrong; the DNA end is better matched by TRBJ2-7. The CDR3 is 15 residues long. Germline CDR1 SGHRS, CDR2 YFSETQ. CDR3 coding DNA: TGCGCCAGCAGTCGGGTAGGGACCCAAAACTACGAGCAGTACTTC. Translation gives CASSRVGTQNYEQYF.

V usage is TRBV7-2 and J usage is TRBJ2-5, with 10 positions matching TRBD2. CDR1 is SGHTA and CDR2 is FQGNSA in the germline V gene. Germline trimming cut 2 bases from V and 5 bases from J; bases unmatched to any gene: 5. This CDR3 spans 15 amino acids. DNA for the CDR3: TGTGCCAGCAGCTTAACCGGGACTAGCGACGAGACCCAGTACTTC. Its translation is CASSLTGTSDETQYF.

At least ten counts were recorded for this clonotype. The CDR3, as DNA: TGCAGTGCTATCGGTGGTTTTCGAGTCGCTGAAGCTTTCTTT. Translation: CSAIGGFRVAEAFF. This rearrangement joins TRBV20-1 to TRBJ1-1, with D hard to call. The germline V gene encodes CDR1 DFQATT and CDR2 SNEGSKA (reference sequence). The V gene lost 4 bases and the J gene lost 6 bases, with 18 bases spanning the gap. The CDR3 runs 14 residues.

This clonotype was counted ten times or more. The genes are TRBV29-1 and TRBJ2-7; the match to TRBD2 covers 9 bases. J lost 3 bases, V lost 4 bases, and 13 bases had no gene match. Germline loops: CDR1 SQVTM, CDR2 ANQGSEA. This CDR3 has 16 residues. In DNA, the CDR3 is TGCAGCGTTGGGCCCCGCTCAGCGGGGGGAAACTACGAGCAGTACTTC. It is translated as CSVGPRSAGGNYEQYF.

This clonotype has at least ten counts. This sequence joins TRBV7-9 and TRBJ2-7; 7 bases align to TRBD1. V lost 5 bases, J lost 1 base, and 11 bases stayed unmatched. The CDR3 runs 16 residues. Germline CDR1 is SEHNR and CDR2 is FQNEAQ (reference sequence). The CDR3 DNA is TGTGCCAGCAGCCCTTTTCAGACAGGGAGTTCCTACGAGCAGTACTTC. Its translation is CASSPFQTGSSYEQYF.

Ten or more counts support this clonotype. The chain combines TRBV19 with TRBJ2-6; the D gene is possibly TRBD1 (7 bases). Trimming stripped 10 bases from V and 0 bases from J, with 25 bases between. This CDR3 has 19 residues. Per germline, CDR1 LNHDA and CDR2 SQIVND (reference sequence). CDR3 in amino acids: CATRSIGGTALSGANVLTF. In DNA form, the CDR3 reads TGTGCCACTCGTAGTATTGGGGGGACAGCACTCTCTGGGGCCAACGTCCTGACTTTC.

About this clonotype itself: Since a much larger clone is just one base distant, this may be a read error. The chain employs TRBV30 and TRBJ2-1; D tentatively reads TRBD1 or TRBD2 (5 bases each). CDR3 length: 12 residues. V lost 8 bases and J lost 10, with 18 bases in between. CDR1 GTSNPN and CDR2 SVGIG come from the germline V gene (reference sequence). Here the CDR3 reads CAGTSNSYEQFF. In nucleotides, the CDR3 is TGTGCCGGGACCTCCAACTCCTACGAGCAGTTCTTC.

This clonotype has a count of ten or more. The chain joins TRBV12-3 or TRBV12-4 to TRBJ2-3; no clear D. This CDR3 comprises 13 residues. V shed 4 bases and J shed 2 bases, with 7 bases lying between them. The CDR3 coding sequence is TGTGCCAGCAGTTCGGGCTTCACAGATACGCAGTATTTT. The encoded protein is CASSSGFTDTQYF.

J is TRBJ1-1 and V is TRBV12-3 or TRBV12-4; D is possibly TRBD1 (5 bases). V lost 2 bases to trimming and J lost 5 bases, with 15 bases between them. The CDR3 runs to 15 residues. The CDR3 reads CASSLWGRRGTEAFF. CDR3 nucleotide sequence: TGTGCCAGCAGTTTATGGGGACGGCGGGGGACTGAAGCTTTCTTT.

The rearrangement joins TRBV9 to TRBJ1-2, with TRBD1 as a possible D gene (5 bases). The CDR3 has 13 residues. Germline CDR1 reads SGDLS; CDR2 reads YYNGEE. V lost 4 bases and J lost 8, with 15 bases in between. CDR3 region: CASSPTGYRGYTF. The CDR3 region has the DNA TGTGCCAGCAGCCCGACGGGATACAGGGGCTACACCTTC. The variable domain in full, with the rest retrieved from reference TRBV9 and TRBJ1-2, is DSGVTQTPKHLITATGQRVTLRCSPRSGDLSVYWYQQSLDQGLQFLIQYYNGEERAKGNILERFSAQQFPDLHSELNLSSLELGDSALYFCASSPTGYRGYTFGSGTRLTVV.

The chain has TRBV4-1 and TRBJ1-1, with D perhaps TRBD1 (5 bases). The germline CDR1 and CDR2 sequences are MGHRA and YSYEKL. CDR3 size: 16 residues. The V gene lost 0 bases and the J gene lost 5 bases, with 16 bases spanning the gap. DNA of the CDR3: TGCGCCAGCAGCCAAGATCCCCCGCAGGGAGGGACTGAAGCTTTCTTT. As protein: CASSQDPPQGGTEAFF.

The chain recombines TRBV7-9 with TRBJ1-2, with D possibly being TRBD1 (6 bases). Trimming pared 5 bases from V and 4 bases from J, leaving 23 bases between. The CDR3 runs to 17 residues. Germline CDR1 SEHNR, CDR2 FQNEAQ (reference sequence). The CDR3 protein is CASSPRSGLTGSYGYTF. CDR3 coding DNA: TGTGCCAGCAGCCCAAGGTCTGGCCTCACAGGGTCCTATGGCTACACCTTC.

In the case of this clonotype: A much larger clonotype is one base distant, so this may be a read error. The chain couples TRBV7-2 to TRBJ1-2; D unresolved. V was cut by 6 bases and J by 4 bases, with 9 bases left in between. The germline V gene has CDR1 SGHTA and CDR2 FQGNSA. The CDR3 is 12 residues long. CDR3 coding DNA: TGTGCCAGCAGGGAACTTCCCTATGGCTACACCTTC. Translating it yields CASRELPYGYTF. The complete variable domain, with remaining parts taken from reference TRBV7-2 and TRBJ1-2, reads GAGVSQSPSNKVTEKGKDVELRCDPISGHTALYWYRQSLGQGLEFLIYFQGNSAPDKSGLPSDRFSAERTGGSVSTLTIQRTQQEDSAVYLCASRELPYGYTFGSGTRLTVV.

V is TRBV10-3 and J is TRBJ2-7; no reliable D call. CDR1 is ENHRY and CDR2 is SYGVKD in the germline V gene. V was cut by 6 bases and J by 2 bases, with 11 bases left in between. The CDR3 has 13 residues. CDR3 sequence: CAIREGQPYEQYF. CDR3 DNA sequence: TGTGCCATCAGAGAAGGGCAGCCCTACGAGCAGTACTTC.

The chain employs TRBV27 and TRBJ2-7, with TRBD2 matching over 7 bases. The V segment lost 7 bases and the J segment 0 bases; nucleotides outside the gene matches: 6. The CDR3 runs 14 residues. The germline CDR1 and CDR2 sequences are MNHEY and SMNVEV (reference sequence). The CDR3 DNA is TGTGCCAGCAATCCTAGCGGAAGCTCCTACGAGCAGTACTTC. Encoded protein: CASNPSGSSYEQYF.

As to this clonotype: A much larger clonotype is one base distant, so this may be a read error. The chain links TRBV10-3 to TRBJ2-5, with 9 bases identical to TRBD1. The J call could be wrong; TRBJ2-7 is a better fit for the DNA end. The germline CDR1 and CDR2 sequences are ENHRY and SYGVKD. This CDR3 spans 14 amino acids. In nucleotides, the CDR3 is TGTGCCATCAGGGAGATTGACAGGGGGGTCGAGCAGTACTTC. It specifies CAIREIDRGVEQYF.

The V call is TRBV3-1, the J call TRBJ2-3; D not resolved. The V and J ends lost 4 bases and 3 bases respectively, with 11 bases between them. CDR1 and CDR2 (germline): LGHDT, YNNKEL (reference sequence). The CDR3 is 14 amino acids. The CDR3 region has the DNA TGTGCCAGCAGCCCAGAGATAAGGACAGATACGCAGTATTTT. This sequence encodes CASSPEIRTDTQYF.

With regard to this clonotype: One base away lies a much larger clone, so this may be a sequencing read error. This chain connects TRBV7-3 to TRBJ2-1; 9 nucleotides match TRBD2. With V trimmed by 1 base and J by 7 bases, 8 bases remained unmatched. Germline V lookup: CDR1 SGHTA, CDR2 FQGTGA. The CDR3 loop spans 16 amino acids. The CDR3 spells CASSLITAGGRNEQFF. Written as DNA, the CDR3 is TGTGCCAGCAGCTTAATCACGGCGGGGGGGCGGAATGAGCAGTTCTTC.

About this clonotype: Sequence at one end of the junction differs from germline and may be a read error. The chain couples TRBV7-9 to TRBJ2-1; TRBD2 aligns across 10 bases. Germline CDR1 SEHNR, CDR2 FQNEAQ (reference sequence). The CDR3 totals 18 residues. DNA of the CDR3: TGTGCCAGCAGCTTAGAGGCTAGCGGGGGCCCTTCCTACAATGGGCAGTTCTTC. It is translated as CASSLEASGGPSYNGQFF.

This clonotype was recorded a few times. The CDR3 sequence: CASSLVGQDTEAFF. As DNA, the CDR3 is TGCGCCAGCAGCTTGGTCGGACAAGACACTGAAGCTTTCTTT. J is TRBJ1-1 and V is TRBV5-1; D possibly corresponds to TRBD1 (5 bases). V lost 0 bases and J lost 3, with 9 bases in between. This CDR3 is built from 14 residues. Germline CDR1 reads SGHRS; CDR2 reads YFSETQ.

This clonotype was observed a few times. The genes are TRBV6-2 or TRBV6-3 and TRBJ1-1; tentatively, D is TRBD1 (5 bases). Deletions cut 6 bases from V and 3 bases from J, with 8 bases between. CDR1 MNHEY and CDR2 SVGEGT come from the germline V gene. This CDR3 comprises 12 residues. CDR3 DNA: TGTGCCAGCAGAGACAGCTACACTGAAGCTTTCTTT. It is translated as CASRDSYTEAFF.

This clonotype has a handful of counts. The genes are TRBV5-1 and TRBJ1-1; the match to TRBD1 covers 8 bases. CDR3 length equals 14 residues. Germline trimming cut 6 bases from V and 5 bases from J; bases unmatched to any gene: 9. Germline loops: CDR1 SGHRS, CDR2 YFSETQ. CDR3 region: CASNDGQGWTEAFF. DNA for the CDR3: TGCGCCAGCAACGACGGACAGGGATGGACTGAAGCTTTCTTT. Full variable domain (outside the CDR3, taken from reference TRBV5-1 and TRBJ1-1): KAGVTQTPRYLIKTRGQQVTLSCSPISGHRSVSWYQQTPGQGLQFLFEYFSETQRNKGNFPGRFSGRQFSNSRSEMNVSTLELGDSALYLCASNDGQGWTEAFFGQGTRLTVV.

This clonotype was counted at least ten times. A much larger clone differs by one base, so this may be a read error. The rearrangement joins TRBV12-3 or TRBV12-4 to TRBJ2-4; TRBD2 is a possible D gene (6 bases). There are 13 residues in the CDR3. V shed 6 bases and J shed 5 bases, with 11 bases lying between them. CDR3 coding DNA: TGTGCCAGCAGCGCGGGACGGGAAAACATTCAGTACTTC. Its protein product is CASSAGRENIQYF.

V gene TRBV28 combines with J gene TRBJ2-7; D uncertain. Germline loops: CDR1 MDHEN, CDR2 SYDVKM. The CDR3 consists of 14 residues. V lost 6 bases and J 2 bases, leaving 14 bases between the germline ends. CDR3 region: CASRMQAGTYEQYF. The CDR3, as DNA: TGTGCCAGCAGGATGCAGGCTGGTACCTACGAGCAGTACTTC.

This clonotype was counted many times. In nucleotides, the CDR3 is TGTGCCAGCAGCCCTGGAGGCCCAGGGGACACAGATACGCAGTATTTT. The encoded protein is CASSPGGPGDTDTQYF. V and J are TRBV4-2 and TRBJ2-3; a weak D match, TRBD1 (6 bases). The CDR3 has 16 residues. V was trimmed by 4 bases and J by 2 bases, leaving 16 bases between them. CDR1 LGHNA and CDR2 YNFKEQ come from the germline V gene.

This clonotype was seen at least ten times. This chain links TRBV27 with TRBJ2-3; TRBD1 aligns across 9 bases. J gave up 7 bases and V 5 bases, and 10 bases lay outside the gene matches. Germline-derived CDR1 and CDR2 are MNHEY and SMNVEV (reference sequence). The CDR3 extends over 15 amino acids. The CDR3 DNA reads TGTGCCAGCAGTCCTGACAGGGGGATGATCCATACGCAGTATTTT. It is translated as CASSPDRGMIHTQYF.

V is TRBV2 and J is TRBJ2-4; the D is unclear. The J call may be faulty, since TRBJ2-7 better matches the DNA end. Germline-derived CDR1 and CDR2 are SNHLY and FYNNEI. This CDR3 has 14 residues. The CDR3 spells CASSENLPIYEQYF. The CDR3 DNA reads as TGTGCCAGCAGTGAGAATTTACCGATCTACGAGCAGTACTTC.

The chain links TRBV27 to TRBJ2-7; possibly TRBD1 or TRBD2 for D (5 bases each). This CDR3 region has 13 residues. With 4 bases removed from V and 8 bases from J, the gap between germline ends came to 15 bases. The germline gives CDR1 MNHEY, CDR2 SMNVEV (reference sequence). This CDR3 is CASSWDGGYKQYF. CDR3 sequence (DNA): TGTGCCAGCAGTTGGGACGGTGGATACAAGCAGTACTTC.